This T cell receptor (beta chain) is drawn from a study of blood T cell repertoires in COVID-19. Assignment of participants to cohorts was predicated upon participant-reported clinical history. Cohort 3 recovery required two negative PCRs, clearance, or symptom resolution. The junction had 4 bases not matched to a gene; V was cut back by 4 bases and J by 5 bases. CDR1 is SGHRS, CDR2 YFSETQ, per germline. CDR3 length: 13 amino acids. In the source study's methods: Reference gene primer amplification in the assay estimated nucleated cell counts. The table came from immunoSEQ multiplex PCR; TCRdb's copy has only in-frame clones and leaves some out. From that table come the V and J calls and clone size; the DNA was used to work out D and trimming. The sample lists 180,000 or so clones, 65% to 90% occurring once.

This chain joins TRBV5-1 and TRBJ2-7; the match to TRBD1 covers 9 bases. This sequence originates from a man in his fifties who had recovered from COVID-19. The sample comprised PBMCs or T cells enriched from blood (not recorded which). CDR3 protein: CASSPTGGHEQYF. The CDR3 bases are TGCGCCAGCAGCCCGACAGGGGGGCACGAGCAGTACTTC.